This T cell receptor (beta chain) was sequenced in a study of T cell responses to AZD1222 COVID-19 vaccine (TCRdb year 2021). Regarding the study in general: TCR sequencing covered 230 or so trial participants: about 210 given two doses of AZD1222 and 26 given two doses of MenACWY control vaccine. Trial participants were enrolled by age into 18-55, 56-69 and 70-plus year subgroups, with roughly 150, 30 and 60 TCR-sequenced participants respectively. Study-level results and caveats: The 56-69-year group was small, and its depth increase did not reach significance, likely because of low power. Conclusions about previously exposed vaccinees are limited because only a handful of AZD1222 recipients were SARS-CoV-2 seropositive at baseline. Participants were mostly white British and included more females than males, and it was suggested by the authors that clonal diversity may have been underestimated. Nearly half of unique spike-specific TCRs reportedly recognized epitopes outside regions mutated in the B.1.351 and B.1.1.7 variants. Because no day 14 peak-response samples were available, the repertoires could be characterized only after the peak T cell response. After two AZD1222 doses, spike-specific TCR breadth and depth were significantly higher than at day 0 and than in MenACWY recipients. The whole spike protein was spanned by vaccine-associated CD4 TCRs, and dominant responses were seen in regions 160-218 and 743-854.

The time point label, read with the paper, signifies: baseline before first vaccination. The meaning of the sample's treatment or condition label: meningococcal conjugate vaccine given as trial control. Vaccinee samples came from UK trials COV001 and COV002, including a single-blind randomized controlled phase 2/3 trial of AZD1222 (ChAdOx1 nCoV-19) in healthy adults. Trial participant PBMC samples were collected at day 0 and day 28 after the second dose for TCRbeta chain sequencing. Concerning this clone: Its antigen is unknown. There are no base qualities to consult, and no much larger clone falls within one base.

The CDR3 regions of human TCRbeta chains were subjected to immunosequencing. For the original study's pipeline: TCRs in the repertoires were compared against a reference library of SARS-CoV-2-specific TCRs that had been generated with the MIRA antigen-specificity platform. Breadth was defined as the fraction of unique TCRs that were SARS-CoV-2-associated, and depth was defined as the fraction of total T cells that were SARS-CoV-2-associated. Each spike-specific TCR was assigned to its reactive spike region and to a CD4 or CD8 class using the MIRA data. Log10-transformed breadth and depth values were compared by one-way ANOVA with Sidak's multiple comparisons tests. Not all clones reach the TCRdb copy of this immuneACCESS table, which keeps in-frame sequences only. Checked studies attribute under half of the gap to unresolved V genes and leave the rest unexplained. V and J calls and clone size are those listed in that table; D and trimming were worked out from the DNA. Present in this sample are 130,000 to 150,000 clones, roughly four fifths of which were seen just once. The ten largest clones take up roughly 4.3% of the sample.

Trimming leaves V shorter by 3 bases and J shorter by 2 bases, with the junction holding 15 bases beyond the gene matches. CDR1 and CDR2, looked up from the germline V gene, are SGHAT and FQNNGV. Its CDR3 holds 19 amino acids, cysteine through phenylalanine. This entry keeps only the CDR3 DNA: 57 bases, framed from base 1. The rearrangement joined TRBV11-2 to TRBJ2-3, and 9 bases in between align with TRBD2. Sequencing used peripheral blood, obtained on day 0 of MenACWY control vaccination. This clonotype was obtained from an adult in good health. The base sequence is TGTGCCAGCAGCTTTCCCACATGGCCTAGCGGGGACAACACAGATACGCAGTATTTT. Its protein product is CASSFPTWPSGDNTDTQYF.